The clone carrying this TCR beta chain was seen only a few times. Its antigen remains unknown. The data were taken from a study of T cells after yellow fever vaccination. Study summary: SMART-Seq v4 Ultra Low Input prepared the low-cell-number fractions.

Study results and limitations: The booster saw the reappearance of most primary-vaccination clones (approximately 97% CD4, around 88% CD8).

TCRdb called the 5' RACE reads again in MiXCR, with one record for every CDR3 protein. There are a few hundred thousand distinct CDR3 sequences in the sample; 8.1% occur only once, and 17% lies in the top ten. This CDR3 has 15 residues. The ends were cut back, 5 bases at V and 5 bases at J, with 19 bases in the middle. Germline V gene sequence: CDR1 SGHRS, CDR2 YFSETQ. Sequencing used PBMCs, obtained about 49 days after the first yellow fever vaccination. This chain joins TRBV5-1 and TRBJ2-5; D is perhaps TRBD2 (6 bases). The receptor was isolated from a young man who received the YFV17D yellow fever vaccine. CDR3 in DNA: TGCGCCAGCAGTTCCGGAGGGGTGAAGGGGGAGACCCAGTACTTC. Translated: CASSSGGVKGETQYF.